The 19 T cell receptor beta chains below were found in one sample sequenced in a study of shared clonotypes between healthy human individuals. CD45RO-negative, CCR7-selected cells formed the naive CD8 fraction, which excluded terminally differentiated effector memory CD45RA+ cells. Assay: immunoSEQ multiplex PCR; the TCRdb copy retains only in-frame clones and omits some. The table has over 2,000,000 clones, about 93% seen once. Sequences were obtained from naive CD8+ T cells from PBMCs. Receptor source: a young man in good health. Some clones in this sample may be carry-over from other donors' samples.

The CDR3: CASSSDLGGQPQHF. As DNA, the CDR3 is TGTGCCAGCAGTTCCGATCTGGGTGGACAGCCCCAGCATTTT. This chain links TRBV28 with TRBJ1-5; D uncertain. Germline V lookup: CDR1 MDHEN, CDR2 SYDVKM. This CDR3 is built from 14 residues. The ends were cut back, 4 bases at V and 7 bases at J, with 14 bases in the middle.

The J gene is TRBJ1-1, the V gene TRBV5-6; D unresolved. V shed 4 bases and J shed 3 bases, with 13 bases lying between them. Germline-derived CDR1 and CDR2 are SGHDT and YYEEEE. The CDR3 has 14 residues. CDR3 DNA sequence: TGTGCCAGCAGCAATCCTACACGGGACACTGAAGCTTTCTTT. It translates to CASSNPTRDTEAFF. Full variable domain (rest looked up from reference TRBV5-6 and TRBJ1-1): DAGVTQSPTHLIKTRGQQVTLRCSPKSGHDTVSWYQQALGQGPQFIFQYYEEEERQRGNFPDRFSGHQFPNYSSELNVNALLLGDSALYLCASSNPTRDTEAFFGQGTRLTVV.

The rearrangement uses TRBV27 and TRBJ1-1; a weak D match, TRBD1 (6 bases). V gave up 6 bases and J gave up 1 base, with 6 bases separating them. Germline CDR1 MNHEY, CDR2 SMNVEV (reference sequence). The CDR3 loop spans 12 amino acids. This CDR3 is CASRGQNTEAFF. The CDR3 coding sequence is TGTGCCAGCAGGGGACAGAACACTGAAGCTTTCTTT.

The chain employs TRBV7-6 and TRBJ2-4; D perhaps matches TRBD2 (6 bases). Looked up from germline, CDR1 is SGHVS and CDR2 is FNYEAQ. This CDR3 spans 15 amino acids. Trimming cost V 6 bases and J 7 bases, with 19 bases left between them. As DNA, the CDR3 is TGTGCCAGCAGTTCCCGGGACTTTAATGGGAACATTCAGTACTTC. Translated: CASSSRDFNGNIQYF. The whole variable domain, remainder taken from reference TRBV7-6 and TRBJ2-4, is GAGVSQSPRYKVTKRGQDVALRCDPISGHVSLYWYRQALGQGPEFLTYFNYEAQQDKSGLPNDRFSAERPEGSISTLTIQRTEQRDSAMYRCASSSRDFNGNIQYFGAGTRLSVL.

The chain combines TRBV14 with TRBJ2-2, with D possibly TRBD1 on 5 matching bases. The CDR3 loop spans 13 amino acids. CDR1 and CDR2 (germline): SGHDN, FVKESK. The V end lost 7 bases, the J end lost 5 bases, and 11 bases lay between the germline ends. DNA of the CDR3: TGTGCCAGCAACCCAGGGCGGACCGGGGAGCTGTTTTTT. As protein: CASNPGRTGELFF. Full variable domain (outside the CDR3, taken from reference TRBV14 and TRBJ2-2): EAGVTQFPSHSVIEKGQTVTLRCDPISGHDNLYWYRRVMGKEIKFLLHFVKESKQDESGMPNNRFLAERTGGTYSTLKVQPAELEDSGVYFCASNPGRTGELFFGEGSRLTVL.

This chain uses TRBV28 with TRBJ2-7; a weak D match, TRBD1 (5 bases). The CDR3 spans 14 residues. The germline gives CDR1 MDHEN, CDR2 SYDVKM. V lost 5 bases and J 1 base, leaving 12 bases between the germline ends. The CDR3 sequence is CASSLQVNSYEQYF. The CDR3, as DNA: TGTGCCAGCAGTCTACAGGTGAATTCCTACGAGCAGTACTTC.

The chain combines TRBV7-9 with TRBJ1-4; 9 positions agree with TRBD1. The CDR3 covers 14 residues. Germline values: CDR1 SEHNR, CDR2 FQNEAQ (reference sequence). Trimming cost V 6 bases and J 5 bases; bases outside gene matches: 4. CDR3 nucleotide sequence: TGTGCCAGCAGGGCCGGGACAGGGAATGAAAAACTGTTTTTT. It yields the protein CASRAGTGNEKLFF.

The rearrangement joins TRBV7-2 to TRBJ1-1; D gene uncertain. Trimming pared 4 bases from V and 3 bases from J, leaving 15 bases between. The CDR3 runs to 15 residues. The germline V gene has CDR1 SGHTA and CDR2 FQGNSA. The CDR3 region has the DNA TGTGCCAGCAGCTCTATGATATCAGGTTACACTGAAGCTTTCTTT. The encoded protein is CASSSMISGYTEAFF.

The V and J genes are TRBV6-6 and TRBJ2-1; possibly TRBD1 for D (6 bases). Germline CDR1 MNHNY, CDR2 SVGAGI (reference sequence). CDR3 length: 15 amino acids. Trimming took off 2 bases at V and 2 bases at J, with 10 bases between the two ends. In nucleotides, the CDR3 is TGTGCCAGCAGTTACAACAGGGAAACCTACAATGAGCAGTTCTTC. Its protein is CASSYNRETYNEQFF.

The rearrangement uses TRBV7-9 and TRBJ1-1; 7 bases agree with TRBD1. CDR1 SEHNR and CDR2 FQNEAQ come from the germline V gene (reference sequence). This CDR3 is 15 amino acids long. The V gene end was trimmed by 5 bases and the J gene end by 5 bases; junction bases not matched to a gene: 11. CDR3 loop: CASSQQGVRWTEAFF. CDR3 nucleotide sequence: TGTGCCAGCAGCCAGCAGGGGGTTAGATGGACTGAAGCTTTCTTT. Filled out from reference TRBV7-9 and TRBJ1-1, the complete variable domain reads DTGVSQNPRHKITKRGQNVTFRCDPISEHNRLYWYRQTLGQGPEFLTYFQNEAQLEKSRLLSDRFSAERPKGSFSTLEIQRTEQGDSAMYLCASSQQGVRWTEAFFGQGTRLTVV.

J is TRBJ2-1 and V is TRBV6-5; no clear D gene. Trimming stripped 2 bases from V and 6 bases from J, with 11 bases between. Germline-derived CDR1 and CDR2 are MNHEY and SVGAGI. The CDR3 runs 14 residues. The CDR3 nucleotides read TGTGCCAGCAGTTACCAGACGGCCGGCAATGAGCAGTTCTTC. Encoded protein: CASSYQTAGNEQFF.

This clone was observed a handful of times. Other DNA sequences in this sample translate to the same CDR3. V gene TRBV11-2 combines with J gene TRBJ2-7; D is ambiguous. The CDR3 length is 12 residues. Trimming stripped 1 base from V and 4 bases from J, with 5 bases between. Germline loops: CDR1 SGHAT, CDR2 FQNNGV. In DNA, the CDR3 is TGTGCCAGCAGCTTAGGTCGGTACGAGCAGTACTTC. This encodes CASSLGRYEQYF.

This clone was seen just once. The chain couples TRBV27 to TRBJ1-1, with D unresolved. Trimming removed 3 bases from V and 0 bases from J, with 8 bases in between. The CDR3 length is 14 residues. Germline lookup yields CDR1 MNHEY and CDR2 SMNVEV (reference sequence). CDR3 residues: CASSFSIMNTEAFF. The CDR3 DNA follows: TGTGCCAGCAGTTTTTCTATAATGAACACTGAAGCTTTCTTT.

The chain recombines TRBV13 with TRBJ2-7, with 7 bases identical to TRBD1. The CDR3 runs 16 residues. CDR1 is PRHDT and CDR2 is FYEKMQ in the germline V gene (reference sequence). V was pared by 5 bases and J by 1 base, with 11 bases of the junction left unmatched. For the CDR3, the DNA is TGTGCCAGCAGCGCCCGTCGGGACAGACTGTCCTACGAGCAGTACTTC. Its protein product is CASSARRDRLSYEQYF.

The chain is built from TRBV15 and TRBJ2-1; the D gene is possibly TRBD2 (6 bases). Trimming stripped 5 bases from V and 2 bases from J, with 10 bases between. In germline, CDR1 is LNHNV, CDR2 YYDKDF (reference sequence). The CDR3 is 14 residues long. DNA for the CDR3: TGTGCCACCAGCTTACCGGGAGCCTACAATGAGCAGTTCTTC. This codes for CATSLPGAYNEQFF.

The chain couples TRBV28 to TRBJ2-2; 8 nucleotides agree with TRBD1. V shed 7 bases, J shed 4 bases, and the junction held 14 bases outside the gene matches. The CDR3 is 17 amino acids. CDR1 is MDHEN and CDR2 is SYDVKM in the germline V gene. The CDR3 sequence is CASTMDQGAASTGELFF. In DNA, the CDR3 is TGTGCCAGCACCATGGACCAGGGGGCAGCTTCCACCGGGGAGCTGTTTTTT.

Concerning this clone itself: The same CDR3 is also encoded by other DNA sequences in this sample. The rearrangement uses TRBV27 and TRBJ2-7; 10 bases agree with TRBD1. V lost 0 bases, J lost 3 bases, and 5 bases stayed unmatched. The CDR3 extends over 16 amino acids. Germline CDR1 reads MNHEY; CDR2 reads SMNVEV (reference sequence). CDR3 in DNA: TGTGCCAGCAGTTTATCGGCGGGGACAGGGGACTACGAGCAGTACTTC. Translating gives CASSLSAGTGDYEQYF.

The CDR3 coding sequence is TGCGCCAGCAGCCAAGTGGGCAGGGCGGTGACTGAAGCTTTCTTT. The encoded protein is CASSQVGRAVTEAFF. V usage is TRBV4-1 and J usage is TRBJ1-1; TRBD1 is a possible D gene (5 bases). V was shortened by 1 base and J by 5 bases, with 14 bases between the two germline ends. The CDR3 has 15 residues. CDR1 is MGHRA, CDR2 YSYEKL, per germline.

The rearrangement links TRBV5-5 to TRBJ2-6, with D possibly TRBD2 on 6 matching bases. The length of the CDR3 is 19 residues. V was shortened by 4 bases and J by 4 bases, with 24 bases between the two germline ends. Germline CDR1 SGHKS, CDR2 YYEKEE (reference sequence). The CDR3 reads CASSPVRGSLMRGANVLTF. DNA for the CDR3: TGTGCCAGCAGCCCCGTCCGGGGGAGCCTGATGAGGGGGGCCAACGTCCTGACTTTC.